The 14 T cell receptor beta chains below were found in one sample sequenced in a study of cytomegalovirus exposure and HLA in healthy donors. PCR used 60 Vbeta primers and 13 Jbeta primers. The assay was immunoSEQ multiplex PCR, and TCRdb's table has in-frame clones only and misses some. The sample includes about 160,000 clones, approximately 80% of them seen just once. Material for sequencing was PBMCs. The receptors shown here come from a woman younger than 35 in good health and CMV-seronegative.

The chain employs TRBV7-6 and TRBJ1-4; 9 bases are a match to TRBD1. CDR1 and CDR2 (germline): SGHVS, FNYEAQ. V lost 5 bases and J lost 7; bases outside the gene matches: 8. CDR3 size: 15 residues. The CDR3 nucleotides are TGTGCCAGCAGCCCCGGGAACAGGGGGCGTGAAAAACTGTTTTTT. Translating it yields CASSPGNRGREKLFF.

The chain carries TRBV6-5 and TRBJ1-6; unclear D gene. The length of the CDR3 is 12 residues. CDR1 and CDR2 (germline): MNHEY, SVGAGI. Trimming took 5 bases from V and 10 from J, leaving 9 bases between them. The CDR3 is CASSTNSSPLHF. The CDR3 DNA follows: TGTGCCAGCAGTACAAACAGCTCACCCCTCCACTTT.

The V gene is TRBV27, the J gene TRBJ1-2; a possible D gene is TRBD1 (5 bases). CDR3 length: 15 residues. Trimming left V 2 bases short and J 2 bases short, with 12 bases between. CDR1 is MNHEY and CDR2 is SMNVEV in the germline V gene (reference sequence). The CDR3 reads CASSLVGGVNYGYTF. CDR3 sequence (DNA): TGTGCCAGCAGTTTAGTGGGGGGTGTAAACTATGGCTACACCTTC.

V usage is TRBV6-6 and J usage is TRBJ1-1, with a weak D call TRBD1 (6 bases). This CDR3 comprises 14 residues. CDR1 is MNHNY and CDR2 is SVGAGI in the germline V gene (reference sequence). V gave up 6 bases and J gave up 11 bases, with 22 bases separating them. CDR3: CASRRYRDKGRAFF. The CDR3 DNA sequence: TGTGCCAGCAGGCGGTACCGGGACAAAGGTCGGGCTTTCTTT.

CDR3 nucleotide sequence: TGTGCCATCAGTCCCCGACAGGGGGTGGAGTACGAGCAGTACTTC. This encodes CAISPRQGVEYEQYF. The chain has TRBV10-3 and TRBJ2-7; 9 nucleotides agree with TRBD1. In germline, CDR1 is ENHRY, CDR2 SYGVKD. This CDR3 spans 15 amino acids. J lost 4 bases, V lost 5 bases, and 9 bases had no gene match.

V gene TRBV5-4 combines with J gene TRBJ2-1, with TRBD1 matching 8 bases. Trimming at V came to 0 bases and at J to 7 bases, leaving 6 bases not matched to a gene. CDR3 length: 15 amino acids. Germline lookup yields CDR1 SGHNT and CDR2 YYREEE (reference sequence). The CDR3 DNA reads as TGTGCCAGCAGCTTGGGGGACAGGCCGCCAAATGAGCAGTTCTTC. This sequence encodes CASSLGDRPPNEQFF. Variable domain in full (rest from reference TRBV5-4 and TRBJ2-1): ETGVTQSPTHLIKTRGQQVTLRCSSQSGHNTVSWYQQALGQGPQFIFQYYREEENGRGNFPPRFSGLQFPNYSSELNVNALELDDSALYLCASSLGDRPPNEQFFGPGTRLTVL.

The chain is built from TRBV4-2 and TRBJ2-7, with TRBD2 identical over 9 bases. Germline CDR1 is LGHNA and CDR2 is YNFKEQ. V dropped 1 base and J dropped 6; count of bases not matched to a gene: 7. The CDR3 has 15 residues. This chain's CDR3 is CASSQAGWTSAEQYF. Written as DNA, the CDR3 is TGTGCCAGCAGCCAAGCTGGGTGGACTAGCGCCGAGCAGTACTTC.

The CDR3 is CASSLGAGNNQPQHF. CDR3 nucleotide sequence: TGCGCCAGCAGCCTGGGGGCAGGGAACAATCAGCCCCAGCATTTT. This chain uses TRBV5-1 with TRBJ1-5; D might be TRBD1 (6 bases). From germline, CDR1 is SGHRS and CDR2 YFSETQ. The V end was cut by 4 bases, the J end by 3 bases, with 14 bases between. The CDR3 is 15 amino acids.

Only one count was recorded for this clone. Its ends do not fully match the called genes, so a read error is possible. The chain joins TRBV7-9 to TRBJ1-2; 7 bases align to TRBD1. The CDR3 is made up of 15 amino acids. Germline V CDR1 and CDR2: SEHNR, FQNEAQ (reference sequence). Here the CDR3 DNA reads TGTTCCAGCAGCCCCCGGACAGGCGGGTTCTATGGCTACACCTTC. This codes for CSSSPRTGGFYGYTF.

The J gene is TRBJ2-2, the V gene TRBV5-1; perhaps TRBD1 as D (7 bases). The CDR3 extends over 16 amino acids. Per germline, CDR1 SGHRS and CDR2 YFSETQ. Between the trimmed V and J ends, which lost 4 bases and 4 bases, there was a span of 17 bases. The CDR3 here is CASSPGRGQFTGELFF. In DNA, the CDR3 is TGCGCCAGCAGCCCTGGGCGGGGACAGTTCACCGGGGAGCTGTTTTTT. The complete variable domain, with remaining parts taken from reference TRBV5-1 and TRBJ2-2, reads KAGVTQTPRYLIKTRGQQVTLSCSPISGHRSVSWYQQTPGQGLQFLFEYFSETQRNKGNFPGRFSGRQFSNSRSEMNVSTLELGDSALYLCASSPGRGQFTGELFFGEGSRLTVL.

The V gene is TRBV27, the J gene TRBJ2-7, with TRBD2 matching over 7 bases. The CDR3 totals 16 residues. Per the germline V gene, CDR1 is MNHEY and CDR2 is SMNVEV (reference sequence). V gave up 0 bases and J gave up 3 bases; unmatched junction bases: 8. In nucleotides, the CDR3 is TGTGCCAGCAGTTTATCGATTATAGGGGAGGGCTACGAGCAGTACTTC. Residues: CASSLSIIGEGYEQYF.

This clone was observed a handful of times. V is TRBV30 and J is TRBJ2-1; 10 bases are a match to TRBD2. The V segment lost 2 bases and the J segment 9 bases; nucleotides outside the gene matches: 4. This CDR3 region has 13 residues. CDR1 GTSNPN and CDR2 SVGIG come from the germline V gene (reference sequence). The CDR3 loop reads CAWSSGLAAEQFF. DNA for the CDR3: TGTGCCTGGAGTTCCGGACTAGCGGCTGAGCAGTTCTTC.

V gene TRBV9 combines with J gene TRBJ1-3; 7 nucleotides line up with TRBD1. The CDR3 has 17 amino acids. J gave up 1 base and V 3 bases, and 10 bases lay outside the gene matches. Per germline, CDR1 SGDLS and CDR2 YYNGEE. In DNA, the CDR3 is TGTGCCAGCAGCGGTAGAGAGGGGACAGTATCTGGAAACACCATATATTTT. As protein: CASSGREGTVSGNTIYF.

The chain carries TRBV27 and TRBJ2-2; TRBD1 might be the D (5 bases). Germline lookup yields CDR1 MNHEY and CDR2 SMNVEV (reference sequence). V gave up 3 bases and J gave up 3 bases, with 11 bases separating them. The CDR3 runs 15 residues. CDR3 region: CASSFQGRDTGELFF. The CDR3 coding sequence is TGTGCCAGCAGTTTCCAGGGCCGAGACACCGGGGAGCTGTTTTTT.